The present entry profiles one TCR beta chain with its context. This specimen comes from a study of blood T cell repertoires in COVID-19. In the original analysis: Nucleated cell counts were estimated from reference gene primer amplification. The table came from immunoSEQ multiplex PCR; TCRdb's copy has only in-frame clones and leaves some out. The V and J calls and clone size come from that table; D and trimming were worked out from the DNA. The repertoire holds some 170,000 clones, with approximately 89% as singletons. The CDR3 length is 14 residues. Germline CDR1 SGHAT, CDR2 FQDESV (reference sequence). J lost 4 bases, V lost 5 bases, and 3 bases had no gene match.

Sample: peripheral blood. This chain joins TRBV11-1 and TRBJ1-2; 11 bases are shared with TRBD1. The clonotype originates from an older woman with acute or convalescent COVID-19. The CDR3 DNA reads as TGTGCCAGCAGCCCCGGGACAGGGGGCTATGGCTACACCTTC. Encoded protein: CASSPGTGGYGYTF.